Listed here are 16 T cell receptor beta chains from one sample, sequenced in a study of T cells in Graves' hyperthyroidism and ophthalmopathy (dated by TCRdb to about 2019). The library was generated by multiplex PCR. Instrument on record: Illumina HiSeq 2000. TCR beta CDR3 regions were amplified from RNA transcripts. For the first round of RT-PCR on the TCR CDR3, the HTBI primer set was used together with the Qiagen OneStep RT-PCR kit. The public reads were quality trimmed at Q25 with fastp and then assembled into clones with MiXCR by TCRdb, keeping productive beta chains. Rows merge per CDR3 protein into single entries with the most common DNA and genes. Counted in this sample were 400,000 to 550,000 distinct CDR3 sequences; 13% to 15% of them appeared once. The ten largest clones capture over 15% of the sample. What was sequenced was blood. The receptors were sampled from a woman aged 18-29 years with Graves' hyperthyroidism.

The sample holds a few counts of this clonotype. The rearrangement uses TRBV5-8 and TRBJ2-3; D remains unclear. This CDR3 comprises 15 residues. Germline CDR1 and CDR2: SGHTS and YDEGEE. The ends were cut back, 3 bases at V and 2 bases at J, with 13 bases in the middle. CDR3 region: CASSSKSLNTDTQYF. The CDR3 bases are TGTGCCAGCAGCTCAAAGAGCTTAAACACAGATACGCAGTATTTT.

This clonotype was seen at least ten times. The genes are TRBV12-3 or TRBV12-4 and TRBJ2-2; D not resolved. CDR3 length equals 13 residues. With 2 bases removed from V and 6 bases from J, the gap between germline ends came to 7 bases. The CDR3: CASSLYDPGELFF. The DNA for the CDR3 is TGTGCCAGCAGTTTATACGATCCCGGGGAGCTGTTTTTT.

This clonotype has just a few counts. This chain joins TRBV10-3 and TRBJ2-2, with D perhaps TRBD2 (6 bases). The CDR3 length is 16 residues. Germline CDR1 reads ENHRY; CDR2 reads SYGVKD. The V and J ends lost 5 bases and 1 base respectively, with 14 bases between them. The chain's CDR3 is CAISFSSGGNTGELFF. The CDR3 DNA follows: TGTGCCATCAGTTTCTCTTCCGGGGGGAACACCGGGGAGCTGTTTTTT.

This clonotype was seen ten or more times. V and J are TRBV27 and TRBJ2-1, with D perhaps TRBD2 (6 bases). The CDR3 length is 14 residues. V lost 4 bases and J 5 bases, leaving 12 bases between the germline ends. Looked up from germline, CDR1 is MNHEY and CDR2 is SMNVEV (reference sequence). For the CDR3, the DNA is TGTGCCAGCAGTTCTCTAGCGCATCACAATGAGCAGTTCTTC. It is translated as CASSSLAHHNEQFF.

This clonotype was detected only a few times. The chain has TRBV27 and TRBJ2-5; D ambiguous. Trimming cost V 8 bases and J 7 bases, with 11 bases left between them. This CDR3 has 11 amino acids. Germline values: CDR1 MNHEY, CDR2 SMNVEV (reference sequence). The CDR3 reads CASGVFGTQYF. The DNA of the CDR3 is TGTGCCAGCGGGGTATTTGGGACCCAGTACTTC.

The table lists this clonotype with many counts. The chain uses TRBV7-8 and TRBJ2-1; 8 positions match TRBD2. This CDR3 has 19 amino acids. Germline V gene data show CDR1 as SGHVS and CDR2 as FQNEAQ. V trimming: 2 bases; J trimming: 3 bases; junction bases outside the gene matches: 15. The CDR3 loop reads CASSLFAGGMPGGYNEQFF. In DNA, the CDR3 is TGTGCCAGCAGCTTATTCGCGGGAGGAATGCCCGGAGGCTACAATGAGCAGTTCTTC.

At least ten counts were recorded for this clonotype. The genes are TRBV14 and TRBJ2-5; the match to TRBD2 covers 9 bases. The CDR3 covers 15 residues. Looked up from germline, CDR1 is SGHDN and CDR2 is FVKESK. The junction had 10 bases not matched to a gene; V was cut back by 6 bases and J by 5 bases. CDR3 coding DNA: TGTGCCAGCAGACCCGGGACTAGCAGCGGGGAGACCCAGTACTTC. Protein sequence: CASRPGTSSGETQYF.

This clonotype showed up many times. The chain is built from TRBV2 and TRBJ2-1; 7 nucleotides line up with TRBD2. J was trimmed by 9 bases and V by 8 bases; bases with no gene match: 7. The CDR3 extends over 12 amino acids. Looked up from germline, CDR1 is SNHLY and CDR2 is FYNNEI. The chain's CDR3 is CASGRDQGEQFF. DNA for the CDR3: TGTGCCAGCGGGAGGGACCAGGGTGAGCAGTTCTTC.

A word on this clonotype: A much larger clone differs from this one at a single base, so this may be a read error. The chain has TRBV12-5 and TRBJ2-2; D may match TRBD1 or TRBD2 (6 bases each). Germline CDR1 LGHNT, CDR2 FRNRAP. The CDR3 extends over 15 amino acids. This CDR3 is CASGLRLRDTGGLFF. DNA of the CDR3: TGTGCTAGTGGTTTGCGCTTACGGGACACCGGGGGGCTGTTTTTT.

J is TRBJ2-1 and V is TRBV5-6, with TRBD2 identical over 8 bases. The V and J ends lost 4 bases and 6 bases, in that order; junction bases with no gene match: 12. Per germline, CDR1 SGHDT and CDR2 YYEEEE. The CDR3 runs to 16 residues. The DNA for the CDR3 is TGTGCCAGCAGCCCGCCCCCGGGACTAGTGCCCAATGAGCAGTTCTTC. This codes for CASSPPPGLVPNEQFF.

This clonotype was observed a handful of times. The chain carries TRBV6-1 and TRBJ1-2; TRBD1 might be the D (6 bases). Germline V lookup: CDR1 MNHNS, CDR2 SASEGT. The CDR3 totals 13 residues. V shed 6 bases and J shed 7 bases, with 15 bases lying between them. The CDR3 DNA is TGTGCCAGCAGCCGGGACAAGTTTCGTGGCTACACCTTC. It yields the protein CASSRDKFRGYTF.

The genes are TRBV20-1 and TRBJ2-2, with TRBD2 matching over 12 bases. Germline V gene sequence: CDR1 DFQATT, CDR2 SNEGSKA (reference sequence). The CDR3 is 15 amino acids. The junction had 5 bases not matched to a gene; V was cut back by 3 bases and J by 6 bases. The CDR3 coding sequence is TGCAGTGCTAGGGCTAGCGGGAGGGCGGCCGGGGAGCTGTTTTTT. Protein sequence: CSARASGRAAGELFF.

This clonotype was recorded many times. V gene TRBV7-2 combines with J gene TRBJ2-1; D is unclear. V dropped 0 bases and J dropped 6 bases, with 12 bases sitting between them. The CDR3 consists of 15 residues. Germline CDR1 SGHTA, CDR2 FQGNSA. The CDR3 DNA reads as TGTGCCAGCAGCTTAGCTAGTTGGTGGGGCAATGAGCAGTTCTTC. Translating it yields CASSLASWWGNEQFF.

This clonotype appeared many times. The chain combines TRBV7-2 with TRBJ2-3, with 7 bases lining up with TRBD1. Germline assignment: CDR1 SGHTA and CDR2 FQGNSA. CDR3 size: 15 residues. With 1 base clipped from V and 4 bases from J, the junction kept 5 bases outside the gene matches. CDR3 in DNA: TGTGCCAGCAGCTTAGGGACAGGTTATGCAGATACGCAGTATTTT. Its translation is CASSLGTGYADTQYF.

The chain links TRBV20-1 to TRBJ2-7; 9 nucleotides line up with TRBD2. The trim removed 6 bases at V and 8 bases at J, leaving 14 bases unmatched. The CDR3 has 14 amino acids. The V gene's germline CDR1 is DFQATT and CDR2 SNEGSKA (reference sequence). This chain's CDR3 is CSAPTSGVSTQQYF. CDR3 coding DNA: TGCAGTGCCCCGACTAGCGGCGTATCTACGCAGCAGTACTTC.

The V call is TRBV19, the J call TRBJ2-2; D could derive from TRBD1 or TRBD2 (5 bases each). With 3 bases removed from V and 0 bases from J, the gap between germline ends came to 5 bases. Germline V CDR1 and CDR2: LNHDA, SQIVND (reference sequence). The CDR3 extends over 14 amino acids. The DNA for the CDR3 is TGTGCCAGTAGTATGGGGGCGAACACCGGGGAGCTGTTTTTT. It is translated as CASSMGANTGELFF.